A selection of T cell receptor beta chains follows, all from one sample in a study of blood T cells in healthy people across ages. TCRdb itself ran the 5' RACE reads through MiXCR, one entry per CDR3 protein. The table records 850,000 to 1,100,000 distinct CDR3 sequences, more than 30% of them present only once. Sequencing input: blood. These receptors all stem from a man younger than 35 in good health. CDR3s include the opening cysteine and the closing phenylalanine or tryptophan. The D gene is left open where the match is weak. Clone size, where shown, is once, few, many, or a class for clones that have expanded.

D gene	V gene	clone size	J gene	CDR3 DNA	CDR3 protein
TRBD2	TRBV18	.	TRBJ2-1	TGTGCCAGCTCTCAAGGACTAGCGGGGGGGCACAATGAGCAGTTCTTC	CASSQGLAGGHNEQFF
TRBD1	TRBV20-1	.	TRBJ1-1	TGCAGTGCTCCAGGACAGGCCGCTGAAGCTTTCTTT	CSAPGQAAEAFF
.	TRBV7-8	.	TRBJ2-3	TGTGCCAGCAGCTTAGGCGAGGGGGGAGATATGCAGTATTTT	CASSLGEGGDMQYF
.	TRBV15	.	TRBJ1-1	TGTGCCACCAGCAGGAGGGACACTGAAGCTTTCTTT	CATSRRDTEAFF
.	TRBV10-3	.	TRBJ1-1	TGTGCCATCAGTGAGTCGGGGAAATCGAACACTGAAGCTTTCTTT	CAISESGKSNTEAFF
.	TRBV20-1	.	TRBJ1-1	TGCAGTGCTAGAAACCCTCGGACGCCAGCTTTCTTT	CSARNPRTPAFF
.	TRBV6-5	many	TRBJ2-4	TGTGCCAGCAGTTACCAGAGGGGCATAAAAAACATTCAGTACTTC	CASSYQRGIKNIQYF
TRBD2	TRBV20-1	few	TRBJ2-7	TGCAGTGCTCTAAGCGGGAGCTCCTACGAGCAGTACTTC	CSALSGSSYEQYF
TRBD2	TRBV9	.	TRBJ2-1	TGTGCCAACAGCGTGCAAGCGGGGGGGCGTAATGAGCAGTTCTTC	CANSVQAGGRNEQFF
.	TRBV3-1	.	TRBJ2-5	TGTGCCAGCAGAGGTGAGACTAGTGAGTACCAAGAGACCCAGTACTTC	CASRGETSEYQETQYF
TRBD2	TRBV5-1	few	TRBJ2-1	TGCGCCAGCAGCTTGGTTGCAGCGGGGAGCAATGAGCAGTTCTTC	CASSLVAAGSNEQFF
TRBD2	TRBV4-1	once	TRBJ2-4	TGCGCCAGCAGCCTGGGACTAGCGGGGGGGCTAGCCAAAAACATTCAGTACTTC	CASSLGLAGGLAKNIQYF
.	TRBV6-5	many	TRBJ2-3	TGTGCCAGCAGTTCTAGCCCTAGCACAGATACGCAGTATTTT	CASSSSPSTDTQYF
.	TRBV20-1	.	TRBJ1-2	TGCAGTGCTAGAGATCCCGGAGAGAACTATGGCTACACCTTC	CSARDPGENYGYTF
.	TRBV12-3/TRBV12-4	few	TRBJ1-2	TGTGCCAGCAGTTTGAGCAGGGAAGCTAACTATGGCTACACCTTC	CASSLSREANYGYTF
TRBD1	TRBV12-3/TRBV12-4	.	TRBJ2-7	TGTGCCAGCAGTCCCGACAGGGGGCCGGACGAGCAGTACTTC	CASSPDRGPDEQYF
.	TRBV10-3	.	TRBJ1-2	TGTGCCATCAGTGTTGACGGAGACTATGGCTACACCTTC	CAISVDGDYGYTF
TRBD1	TRBV4-2	.	TRBJ1-5	TGTGCCAGCAGCCAGGCCGGGGGACAGGGAGAGAAGCCCCAGCATTTT	CASSQAGGQGEKPQHF
.	TRBV13	many	TRBJ2-1	TGTGCCAGCAGCGAGGAGGGCTGGATCAATGAGCAGTTCTTC	CASSEEGWINEQFF
.	TRBV27	.	TRBJ1-4	TGTGCCAGCAGTTTATCATGGGTTACTAATGAAAAACTGTTTTTT	CASSLSWVTNEKLFF
.	TRBV5-1	.	TRBJ1-6	TGCGCCAGCTCAGGGGCGGCCACCATTAATTCACCCCTCCACTTT	CASSGAATINSPLHF
.	TRBV6-2/TRBV6-3	.	TRBJ1-4	TGTGCCAGCAGTTCCGGGGGGCGGGATGAAAAACTGTTTTTT	CASSSGGRDEKLFF
.	TRBV9	few	TRBJ1-1	TGTGCCAGCAGCGTAGGCCCCCGAAATACTGAAGCTTTCTTT	CASSVGPRNTEAFF
.	TRBV30	.	TRBJ1-2	TGTGCCTGGAGTATAGCGGGCCTCTCCTATGGCTACACCTTC	CAWSIAGLSYGYTF
.	TRBV6-2/TRBV6-3	.	TRBJ1-2	TGTGCCAGCAGTCCCCAGGATTCGGCTTATGGCTACACCTTC	CASSPQDSAYGYTF
.	TRBV12-3/TRBV12-4	.	TRBJ2-3	TGTGCCAGCAGTTCAGACAGAGCAGATGTGCAGTATTTT	CASSSDRADVQYF
TRBD1	TRBV10-3	.	TRBJ2-1	TGTGCCATCAGTAAGTTGGGACAGGGGGCCTACAATGAGCAGTTCTTC	CAISKLGQGAYNEQFF
TRBD2	TRBV7-2	.	TRBJ2-1	TGTGCCAGCAGCCAGTGGACTAGCGGGGCGTACAATGAGCAGTTCTTC	CASSQWTSGAYNEQFF
.	TRBV12-3/TRBV12-4	.	TRBJ2-7	TGTGCCAGCAGTATGGACCCGGGCTACGAGCAGTACTTC	CASSMDPGYEQYF
.	TRBV5-1	.	TRBJ2-1	TGCGCCAGCAGCTTGGCACACCAGGGGCACAATGAGCAGTTCTTC	CASSLAHQGHNEQFF
.	TRBV10-3	many	TRBJ2-1	TGTGCCATCAGTGAGTCCGGAGAGCAGTTCTTC	CAISESGEQFF
.	TRBV7-2	.	TRBJ1-6	TGTGCCAGCAGCACAACAGGAGTCAGCTCCTATAATTCACCCCTCCACTTT	CASSTTGVSSYNSPLHF
.	TRBV5-1	.	TRBJ2-7	TGCGCCAGCAGCCCGGACGTATACAATGAGCAGTACTTC	CASSPDVYNEQYF
.	TRBV20-1	.	TRBJ1-5	TGCAGTGCTAGAGAGGGGCAGGGCAATCAGCCCCAGCATTTT	CSAREGQGNQPQHF
.	TRBV6-1	.	TRBJ1-5	TGTGCCAGCAGTCCAGAGGGGGGAGGGGAACAACGACAGCCCCAGCATTTT	CASSPEGGGEQRQPQHF
TRBD1	TRBV12-5	.	TRBJ1-1	TGTGCTAGTGGTCTACAGGGGGATAACACTGAAGCTTTCTTT	CASGLQGDNTEAFF
.	TRBV5-1	.	TRBJ1-1	TGCGCCAGCAGCTTGGTGGGATTATCGACAGCGAACACTGAAGCTTTCTTT	CASSLVGLSTANTEAFF
.	TRBV6-6	.	TRBJ2-7	TGTGCCAGCAGTTACTATGACGGCTACGAGCAGTACTTC	CASSYYDGYEQYF
.	TRBV30	.	TRBJ2-1	TGTGCCTGCTCTTCAGGGGTTTCCTACAATGAGCAGTTCTTC	CACSSGVSYNEQFF
.	TRBV10-3	few	TRBJ1-6	TGTGCCACTTTGCGGGGAGGACAGAGCTCTAATTCACCCCTCCACTTT	CATLRGGQSSNSPLHF
.	TRBV20-1	.	TRBJ2-7	TGCAGTGCTAGTTTGGGCGGGACGTCCGGATACGAGCAGTACTTC	CSASLGGTSGYEQYF
.	TRBV3-1	few	TRBJ1-2	TGTGCCAGCAGCCCCTCTATTCGCGGTTACCACTATGGCTACACCTTC	CASSPSIRGYHYGYTF
TRBD1	TRBV5-1	few	TRBJ2-7	TGCGCCAGCAGCTCGACAGGGATCGCCTACGAGCAGTACTTC	CASSSTGIAYEQYF
TRBD2	TRBV4-2	few	TRBJ2-1	TGTGCCAGCAGCCAAGCCCGACTGGCGGGGGATGAGCAGTTCTTC	CASSQARLAGDEQFF
.	TRBV6-2/TRBV6-3	few	TRBJ2-1	TGTGCCAGCAGTTACTCTGCTGGGGGGCCGGGGAATGAGCAGTTCTTC	CASSYSAGGPGNEQFF
.	TRBV28	many	TRBJ1-4	TGTGCCAGCAGCATGAGCGGGATTCCTAATGAAAAACTGTTTTTT	CASSMSGIPNEKLFF
.	TRBV29-1	.	TRBJ2-2	TGCAGCGTTGTATTGGGTCAGGGACGGACCGGGGAGCTGTTTTTT	CSVVLGQGRTGELFF
.	TRBV20-1	few	TRBJ2-5	TGCAGTGCTAGAGATAGCCTCGGGCTCAATGAGCAGTACTTC	CSARDSLGLNEQYF
.	TRBV4-1	few	TRBJ2-4	TGCGCCAGCAGCCAAGATAGGGGAATAGCCAAAAACATTCAGTACTTC	CASSQDRGIAKNIQYF